This TCR beta chain was recorded in a study of blood T cell repertoires in COVID-19. Overall study: Spain, Italy and the United States supplied samples that represented acute and convalescent COVID-19.

CDR3 length: 15 amino acids. The V and J ends lost 5 bases and 10 bases respectively, with 21 bases between them. Germline assignment: CDR1 LNHDA and CDR2 SQIVND (reference sequence). Authors' processing steps: Estimation of nucleated cell counts relied on the amplification of reference gene primers. The data were produced by immunoSEQ multiplex PCR, yet TCRdb's version contains in-frame clones alone and is incomplete. That table is the source of V, J and clone size, and D and trimming were worked out from the DNA. The data hold tens of thousands of clones, with about 91% observed a single time. The chain recombines TRBV19 with TRBJ2-1, with D perhaps TRBD2 (5 bases). Sequencing used peripheral blood. The clonotype comes from a middle-aged man with active COVID-19. The CDR3: CASSFGRPSIYEQFF. CDR3 nucleotide sequence: TGTGCCAGTAGTTTTGGGAGACCGTCCATTTACGAGCAGTTCTTC. The full variable domain, in which reference TRBV19 and TRBJ2-1 provide the parts outside the CDR3, is DGGITQSPKYLFRKEGQNVTLSCEQNLNHDAMYWYRQDPGQGLRLIYYSQIVNDFQKGDIAEGYSVSREKKESFPLTVTSAQKNPTAFYLCASSFGRPSIYEQFFGPGTRLTVL.